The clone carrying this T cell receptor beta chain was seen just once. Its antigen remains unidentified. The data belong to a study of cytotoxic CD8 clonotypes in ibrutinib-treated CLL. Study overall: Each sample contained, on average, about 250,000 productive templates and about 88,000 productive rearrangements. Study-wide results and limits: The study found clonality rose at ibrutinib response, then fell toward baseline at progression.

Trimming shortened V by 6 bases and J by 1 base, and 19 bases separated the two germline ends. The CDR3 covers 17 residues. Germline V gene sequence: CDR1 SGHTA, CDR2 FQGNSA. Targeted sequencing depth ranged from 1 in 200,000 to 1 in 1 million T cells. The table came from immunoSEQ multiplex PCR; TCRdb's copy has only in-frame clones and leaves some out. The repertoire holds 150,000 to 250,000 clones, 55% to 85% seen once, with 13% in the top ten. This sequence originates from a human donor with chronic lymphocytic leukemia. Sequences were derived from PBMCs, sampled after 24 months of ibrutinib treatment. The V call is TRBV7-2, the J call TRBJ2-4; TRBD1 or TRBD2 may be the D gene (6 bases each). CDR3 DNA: TGTGCCAGCAGTCACGGGGGCGCCAAGCGGGCCAAAAACATTCAGTACTTC. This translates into CASSHGGAKRAKNIQYF. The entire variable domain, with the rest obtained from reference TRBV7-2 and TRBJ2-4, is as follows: GAGVSQSPSNKVTEKGKDVELRCDPISGHTALYWYRQSLGQGLEFLIYFQGNSAPDKSGLPSDRFSAERTGGSVSTLTIQRTQQEDSAVYLCASSHGGAKRAKNIQYFGAGTRLSVL.